A single sample is the source of the 5 T cell receptor beta chains below, sequenced in a study of T cell repertoires in cytomegalovirus infection. TCRdb analysed the reads with MiXCR anew, one entry per CDR3 protein. The repertoire holds around 320,000 distinct CDR3 sequences, with more than 8% as singletons. The specimen was PBMCs. These receptors were collected from a human donor in good health (CMV status not recorded). Some clones in this sample may be carry-over from other donors' samples.

This clonotype was counted ten times or more. The chain links TRBV12-3 or TRBV12-4 to TRBJ2-1; 11 bases fit TRBD2. Trimming removed 4 bases from V and 8 bases from J; junction bases left unmatched: 16. This CDR3 region has 18 residues. Here the CDR3 DNA reads TGTGCCAGCAGTTCGAGACTAGCGGGGAGGGGGGGCGTCTATGAGCAGTTCTTC. Amino acids: CASSSRLAGRGGVYEQFF.

At least ten counts were recorded for this clonotype. This chain joins TRBV20-1 and TRBJ2-6; 8 nucleotides agree with TRBD1. J gave up 0 bases and V 1 base, and 8 bases lay outside the gene matches. Germline V gene data show CDR1 as DFQATT and CDR2 as SNEGSKA (reference sequence). The CDR3 spans 18 residues. CDR3 coding DNA: TGCAGTGCTAGAGCAGCGGACAGGGCCAACTCTGGGGCCAACGTCCTGACTTTC. Its translation: CSARAADRANSGANVLTF.

This clonotype was detected a few times. The chain combines TRBV6-6 with TRBJ1-2; D remains unclear. Between the trimmed V and J ends, which lost 6 bases and 5 bases, there was a span of 19 bases. The length of the CDR3 is 15 residues. CDR1 MNHNY and CDR2 SVGAGI come from the germline V gene (reference sequence). The CDR3 protein is CASSQTSTLRYGYTF. DNA of the CDR3: TGTGCCAGCAGCCAGACGAGTACCCTACGGTATGGCTACACCTTC.

This clonotype was detected many times. The chain carries TRBV15 and TRBJ1-2, with a possible D match to TRBD1 (6 bases). This CDR3 is 16 amino acids long. V lost 0 bases and J lost 10, with 21 bases in between. In germline, CDR1 is LNHNV, CDR2 YYDKDF (reference sequence). The CDR3 region has the DNA TGTGCCACCAGCAGAGATTTAGGACAGCTTTTAGTCCTCTACACCTTC. It codes for CATSRDLGQLLVLYTF.

This clonotype has ten or more counts. The chain is built from TRBV11-3 and TRBJ2-7; perhaps TRBD2 as D (5 bases). The germline V gene has CDR1 SGHNT and CDR2 YENEEA. The CDR3 length is 14 residues. Deletions cut 5 bases from V and 2 bases from J, with 13 bases between. The CDR3 coding sequence is TGTGCCAGCAGCCCCTACGAGCGGCCCTACGAGCAGTACTTC. This sequence encodes CASSPYERPYEQYF.